This TCR beta chain was identified in a study of T-cell memory formation after mild COVID-19. Details on this clonotype: Its antigen is not identified.

Constant-segment primers served in 5'RACE that generated TCR alpha and TCR beta cDNA libraries bearing sample barcodes and UMIs. Each CDR3 protein is one row after TCRdb ran MiXCR on the 5' RACE reads. The sample yields fewer than 350,000 distinct CDR3 sequences, more than 15% seen once. Study-wide results and limits: Several responding clones turned up in pre-infection memory, indicating that cross-reactive memory may have taken part. Largely, contracting CD4+ clones fell within CM and EM, and contracting CD8+ clones within EMRA. Clones contracting day 15 to 85 were balanced CD4/CD8; later expanders leaned CD4+.

Trimming took 3 bases from V and 4 from J, leaving 6 bases between them. Looked up from germline, CDR1 is SGHTA and CDR2 is FQGNSA. This CDR3 is 13 amino acids long. The receptor comes from a man aged 18-30 years who had mild COVID-19 (a few samples of this study predate the infection). Cell type and time point are not known. Material for sequencing was PBMCs or a T cell subset sorted from them (not recorded which). The chain employs TRBV7-2 and TRBJ2-2; no firm D call. The CDR3 sequence: CASSLPSTGELFF. In DNA, the CDR3 is TGTGCCAGCAGCTTGCCGAGCACCGGGGAGCTGTTTTTT.